This TCR beta chain derives from a study of CD8 T cells in Susac syndrome. Reverse transcription of roughly 0.45 to 1 ug RNA used random hexamers. MiXCR, applied by TCRdb to the immunoSEQ multiplex PCR reads, yields one record per CDR3 protein. The data show a few hundred thousand distinct CDR3 sequences, more than 80% seen once. The multiple sclerosis control group was made up of treatment-naive patients with stable or active relapsing-remitting disease. CDR1 is SQVTM and CDR2 is ANQGSEA in the germline V gene. V lost 4 bases and J lost 6, with 9 bases in between. The CDR3 totals 12 residues. The chain employs TRBV29-1 and TRBJ1-4; perhaps TRBD1 as D (5 bases). The receptor's source is a human donor with multiple sclerosis. What was sequenced was CD8+ T cells from PBMCs. CDR3: CSVGWTYEKLFF. CDR3 nucleotide sequence: TGCAGCGTTGGTTGGACATATGAAAAACTGTTTTTT.